What follows is one TCR beta chain and its context. Its target antigen remains unknown. Base qualities are not provided; no much larger clone lies one nucleotide away. This entry belongs to a study of cytomegalovirus exposure and HLA in healthy donors (dated by TCRdb to 2016 to 2017). Looking at the study overall: According to a later analysis, the roughly 130 validation repertoires were produced on the same platform as the 666 repertoires of the first cohort. The study aimed to test whether signatures of past pathogen exposure could be identified by cataloging public T cell receptors. In addition to the first cohort of around 670 subjects, a separate validation cohort of about 120 different subjects was used. The study combined high-throughput TCR immunosequencing, statistical association of individual TCRs with disease status, and machine learning to predict cytomegalovirus infection status.

The library was produced with the immunoSEQ multiplex PCR assay. As for the authors' bioinformatics: To diagnose cytomegalovirus status from the catalog of TCR beta chain sequences, a statistical classification framework was built. TCRdb holds this immuneACCESS table with in-frame rearrangements only. Some clones are missing; in checked studies, unresolved V genes explain under half, and the rest has no known cause. Clone size and the V and J calls come from that table; the DNA yielded D and trimming. This sample holds under 250,000 clones; around nine tenths were observed only once. The ten top clones hold 2.6% of the sample. The donors belonged to the validation cohort of under 150 subjects, which was separate from the 666-subject first cohort. From the cysteine through the phenylalanine, the CDR3 covers 15 amino acids. CDR3 DNA only is kept here, 45 bases in frame from base 1. CDR1 and CDR2, per the germline V gene, are SGDLS and YYNGEE. V drops 0 bases and J drops 4 bases, leaving 8 bases in between.

The investigation overall reported the following: The classifier was reported to diagnose cytomegalovirus status with high specificity and sensitivity in both the original and validation cohorts. While some public TCRs were present in many individuals, most TCR sequences turned up only very rarely across donors. A later analysis had no HLA typing for the validation cohort, so co-occurrence there was scored across all 130 or so repertoires. The study listed 164 TCR beta chains as associated with cytomegalovirus. It was suggested by the authors that the approach could potentially be generalized to other disease states and immunological phenotypes. In a later analysis, TCRs clustered in the first cohort were found to also tend to co-occur in the roughly 110 validation repertoires, with 94% of cluster scores above 0. In vitro tests confirmed that three of the cytomegalovirus-associated TCR beta chains recognize cytomegalovirus antigens.

Sequenced input: PBMCs. The V gene is TRBV9 and the J gene is TRBJ2-6, with no confidently assigned D gene. The clonotype originates from a man aged 18 to 30 in good health and CMV-seronegative. The CDR3 reads CASSVAGQGANVLTF. In nucleotide form, the sequence is TGTGCCAGCAGCGTAGCTGGGCAGGGGGCCAACGTCCTGACTTTC.